This passage covers 3 T cell receptor beta chains from one sample sequenced in a study of T cell responses to AZD1222 COVID-19 vaccine. This table comes from immunoSEQ multiplex PCR, and its TCRdb copy is limited to in-frame clones, with some not included. The table includes approximately 150,000 clones, 86% detected once. The sample was peripheral blood, taken 28 days after the second AZD1222 dose. The receptors here all came from an adult who received the AZD1222 COVID-19 vaccine.

The rearrangement joins TRBV27 to TRBJ1-4; a weak D match, TRBD1 (6 bases). The V gene's germline CDR1 is MNHEY and CDR2 SMNVEV (reference sequence). V lost 3 bases and J lost 6, with 11 bases in between. The CDR3 extends over 14 amino acids. The CDR3 DNA follows: TGTGCCAGCAGTTTGCAGGGGCCGGATGAAAAACTGTTTTTT. This codes for CASSLQGPDEKLFF.

The CDR3 region is CASSLEPRGYNEQFF. CDR3 coding DNA: TGTGCCAGCAGCTTGGAACCCAGGGGGTACAATGAGCAGTTCTTC. This rearrangement joins TRBV5-4 to TRBJ2-1, with TRBD1 identical over 7 bases. Per germline, CDR1 SGHNT and CDR2 YYREEE (reference sequence). J lost 4 bases, V lost 0 bases, and 4 bases had no gene match. The CDR3 spans 15 residues. The variable domain in full, with the rest retrieved from reference TRBV5-4 and TRBJ2-1, is ETGVTQSPTHLIKTRGQQVTLRCSSQSGHNTVSWYQQALGQGPQFIFQYYREEENGRGNFPPRFSGLQFPNYSSELNVNALELDDSALYLCASSLEPRGYNEQFFGPGTRLTVL.

The CDR3 DNA is TGCGCCAGCAGCAATCAACAGAGTTCACCCCTCCACTTT. Its protein product is CASSNQQSSPLHF. The chain employs TRBV4-1 and TRBJ1-6; D is undetermined. The CDR3 covers 13 residues. Germline-derived CDR1 and CDR2 are MGHRA and YSYEKL. Trimming shortened V by 5 bases and J by 9 bases, and 11 bases separated the two germline ends.